This T cell receptor (beta chain) was obtained from a study of blood T cell repertoires in COVID-19. V was shortened by 3 bases and J by 3 bases, with 8 bases between the two germline ends. The germline V gene encodes CDR1 MNHEY and CDR2 SVGAGI. This CDR3 comprises 13 residues. Using immunoSEQ multiplex PCR, the repertoire was profiled, and TCRdb retains in-frame clones only, with some absent. The data contain 150,000 or so clones, approximately 86% of them singletons. Enrolment of Seattle patients took place during active infection, and they were followed longitudinally. This TCR came from a man aged 55 to 69 with COVID-19, enrolled during active disease. The sequencing sample was made of peripheral blood. V gene TRBV6-5 combines with J gene TRBJ1-1, with D hard to call. CDR3 loop: CASSYFGDTEAFF. CDR3 sequence (DNA): TGTGCCAGCAGTTATTTCGGGGACACTGAAGCTTTCTTT.